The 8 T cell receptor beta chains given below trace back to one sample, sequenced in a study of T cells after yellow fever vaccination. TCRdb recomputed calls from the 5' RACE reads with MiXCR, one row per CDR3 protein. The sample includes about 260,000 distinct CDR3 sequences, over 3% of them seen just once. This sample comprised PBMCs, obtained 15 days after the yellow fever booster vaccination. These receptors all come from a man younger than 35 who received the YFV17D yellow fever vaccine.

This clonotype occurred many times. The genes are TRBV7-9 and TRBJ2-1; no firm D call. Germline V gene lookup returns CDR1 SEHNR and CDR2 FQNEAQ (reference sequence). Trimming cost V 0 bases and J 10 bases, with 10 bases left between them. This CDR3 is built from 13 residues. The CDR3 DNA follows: TGTGCCAGCAGCTTAGCCTCGGCCCCCGAGCAGTTCTTC. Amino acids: CASSLASAPEQFF. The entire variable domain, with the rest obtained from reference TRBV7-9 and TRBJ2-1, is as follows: DTGVSQNPRHKITKRGQNVTFRCDPISEHNRLYWYRQTLGQGPEFLTYFQNEAQLEKSRLLSDRFSAERPKGSFSTLEIQRTEQGDSAMYLCASSLASAPEQFFGPGTRLTVL.

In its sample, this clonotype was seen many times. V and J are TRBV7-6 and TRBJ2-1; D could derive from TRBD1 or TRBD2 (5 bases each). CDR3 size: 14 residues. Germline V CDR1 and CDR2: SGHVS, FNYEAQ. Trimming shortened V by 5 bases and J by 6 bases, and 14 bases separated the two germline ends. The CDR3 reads CASSPEFGANEQFF. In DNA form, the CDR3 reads TGTGCCAGCAGCCCCGAGTTCGGGGCCAATGAGCAGTTCTTC.

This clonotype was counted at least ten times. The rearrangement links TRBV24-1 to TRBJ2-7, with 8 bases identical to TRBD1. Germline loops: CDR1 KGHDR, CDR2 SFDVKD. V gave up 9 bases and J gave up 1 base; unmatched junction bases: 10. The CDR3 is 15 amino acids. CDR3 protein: CATPNSDRASYEQYF. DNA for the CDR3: TGTGCCACCCCCAATTCGGACAGGGCTTCCTACGAGCAGTACTTC.

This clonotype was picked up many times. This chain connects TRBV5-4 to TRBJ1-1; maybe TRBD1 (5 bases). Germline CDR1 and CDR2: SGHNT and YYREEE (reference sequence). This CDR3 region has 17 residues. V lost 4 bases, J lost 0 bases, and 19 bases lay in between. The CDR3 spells CASSPSLVRGMNTEAFF. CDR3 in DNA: TGTGCCAGCAGCCCCTCGCTTGTGAGGGGCATGAACACTGAAGCTTTCTTT.

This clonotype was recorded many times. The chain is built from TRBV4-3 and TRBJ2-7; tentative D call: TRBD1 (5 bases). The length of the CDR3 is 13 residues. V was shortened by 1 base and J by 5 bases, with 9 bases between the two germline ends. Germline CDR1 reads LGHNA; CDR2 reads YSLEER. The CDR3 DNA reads TGCGCCAGCAGCCAAGCCCAGGGTCACGAGCAGTACTTC. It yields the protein CASSQAQGHEQYF.

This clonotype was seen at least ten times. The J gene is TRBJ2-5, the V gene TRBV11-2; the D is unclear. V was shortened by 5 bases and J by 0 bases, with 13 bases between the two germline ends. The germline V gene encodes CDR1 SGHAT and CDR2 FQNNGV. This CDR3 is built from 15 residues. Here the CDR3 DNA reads TGTGCCAGCAGCCCCTTAGGGCCTTACCAAGAGACCCAGTACTTC. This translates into CASSPLGPYQETQYF.

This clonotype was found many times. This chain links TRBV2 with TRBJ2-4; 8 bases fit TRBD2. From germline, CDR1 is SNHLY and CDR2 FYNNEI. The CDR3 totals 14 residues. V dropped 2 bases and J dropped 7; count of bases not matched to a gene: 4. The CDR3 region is CASSETGGTNIQYF. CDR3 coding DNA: TGTGCCAGCAGTGAAACGGGGGGGACGAACATTCAGTACTTC.

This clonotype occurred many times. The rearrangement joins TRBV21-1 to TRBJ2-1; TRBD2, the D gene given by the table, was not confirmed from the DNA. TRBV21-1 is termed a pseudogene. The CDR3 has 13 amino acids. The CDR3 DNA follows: TGTGCCAGCATTCAGTGGGGAGACAATGAGCAGTTCTTC. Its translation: CASIQWGDNEQFF.